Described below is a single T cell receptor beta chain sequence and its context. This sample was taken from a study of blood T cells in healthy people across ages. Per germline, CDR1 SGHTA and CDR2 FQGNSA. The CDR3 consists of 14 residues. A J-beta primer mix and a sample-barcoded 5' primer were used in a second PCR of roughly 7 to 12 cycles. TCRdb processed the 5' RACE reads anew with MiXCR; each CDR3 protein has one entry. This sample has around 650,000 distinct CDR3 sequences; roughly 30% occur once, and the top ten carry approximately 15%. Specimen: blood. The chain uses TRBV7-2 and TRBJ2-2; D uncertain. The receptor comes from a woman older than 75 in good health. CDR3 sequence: CGSAWVPNTGELFF. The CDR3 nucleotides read TGTGGGTCCGCTTGGGTACCCAACACCGGGGAGCTGTTTTTT. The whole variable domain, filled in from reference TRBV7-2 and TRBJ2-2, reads GAGVSQSPSNKVTEKGKDVELRCDPISGHTALYWYRQSLGQGLEFLIYFQGNSAPDKSGLPSDRFSAERTGGSVSTLTIQRTQQEDSAVYLCGSAWVPNTGELFFGEGSRLTVL.